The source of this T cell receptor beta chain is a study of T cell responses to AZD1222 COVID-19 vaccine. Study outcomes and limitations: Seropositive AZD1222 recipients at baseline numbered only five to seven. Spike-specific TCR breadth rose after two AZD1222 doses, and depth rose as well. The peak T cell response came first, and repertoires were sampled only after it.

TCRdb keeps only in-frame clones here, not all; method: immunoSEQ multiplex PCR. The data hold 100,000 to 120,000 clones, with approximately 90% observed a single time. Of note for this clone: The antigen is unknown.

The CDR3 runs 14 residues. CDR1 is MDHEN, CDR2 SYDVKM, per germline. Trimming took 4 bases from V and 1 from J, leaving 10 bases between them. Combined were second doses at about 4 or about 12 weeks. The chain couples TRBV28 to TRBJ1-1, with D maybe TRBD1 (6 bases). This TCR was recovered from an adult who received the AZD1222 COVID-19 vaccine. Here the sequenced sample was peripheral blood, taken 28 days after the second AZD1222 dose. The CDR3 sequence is CASSSPGANTEAFF. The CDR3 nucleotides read TGTGCCAGCAGTTCCCCAGGGGCGAACACTGAAGCTTTCTTT.